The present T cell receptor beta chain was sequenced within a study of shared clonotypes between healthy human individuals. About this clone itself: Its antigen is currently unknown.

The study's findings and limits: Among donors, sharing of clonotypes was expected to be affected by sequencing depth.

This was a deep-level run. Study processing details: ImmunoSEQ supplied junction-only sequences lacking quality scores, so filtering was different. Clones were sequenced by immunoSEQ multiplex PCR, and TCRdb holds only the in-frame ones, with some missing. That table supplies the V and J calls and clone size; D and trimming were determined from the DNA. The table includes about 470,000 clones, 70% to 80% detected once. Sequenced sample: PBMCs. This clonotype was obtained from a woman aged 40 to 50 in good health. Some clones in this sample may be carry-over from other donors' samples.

CDR3 nucleotides: TGTGCCAGCAGCCCCTGGCTCGGGGCAGATACGCAGTATTTT. Amino acids: CASSPWLGADTQYF. This sequence joins TRBV4-2 and TRBJ2-3, with a tentative D call TRBD2 (5 bases). Trimming removed 4 bases at V and 4 bases at J, with 12 bases between. The CDR3 spans 14 residues. The germline gives CDR1 LGHNA, CDR2 YNFKEQ.